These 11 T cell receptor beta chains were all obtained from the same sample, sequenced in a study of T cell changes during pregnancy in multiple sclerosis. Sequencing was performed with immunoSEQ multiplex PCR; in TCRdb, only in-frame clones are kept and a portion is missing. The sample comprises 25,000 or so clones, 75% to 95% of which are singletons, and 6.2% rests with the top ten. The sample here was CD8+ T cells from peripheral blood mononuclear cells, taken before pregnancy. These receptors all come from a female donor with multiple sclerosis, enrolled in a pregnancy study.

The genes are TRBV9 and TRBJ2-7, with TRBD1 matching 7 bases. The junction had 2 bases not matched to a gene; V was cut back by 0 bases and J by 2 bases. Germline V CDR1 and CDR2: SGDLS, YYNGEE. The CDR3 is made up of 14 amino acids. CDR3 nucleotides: TGTGCCAGCAGCGTAGATGGGACAGCCTACGAGCAGTACTTC. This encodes CASSVDGTAYEQYF. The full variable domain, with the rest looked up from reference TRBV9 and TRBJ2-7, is DSGVTQTPKHLITATGQRVTLRCSPRSGDLSVYWYQQSLDQGLQFLIQYYNGEERAKGNILERFSAQQFPDLHSELNLSSLELGDSALYFCASSVDGTAYEQYFGPGTRLTVT.

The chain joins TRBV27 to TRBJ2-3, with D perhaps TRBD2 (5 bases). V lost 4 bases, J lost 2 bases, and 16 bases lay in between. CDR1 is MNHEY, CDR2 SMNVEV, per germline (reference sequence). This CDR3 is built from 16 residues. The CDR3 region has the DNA TGTGCCAGCAGTTCGGGTCGGGAAAAGACCACAGATACGCAGTATTTT. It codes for CASSSGREKTTDTQYF.

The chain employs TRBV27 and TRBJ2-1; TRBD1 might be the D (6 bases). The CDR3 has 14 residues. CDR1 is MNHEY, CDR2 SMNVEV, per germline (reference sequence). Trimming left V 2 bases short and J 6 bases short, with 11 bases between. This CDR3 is CASSLQGPGNEQFF. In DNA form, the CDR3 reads TGTGCCAGCAGTTTACAGGGGCCGGGCAATGAGCAGTTCTTC.

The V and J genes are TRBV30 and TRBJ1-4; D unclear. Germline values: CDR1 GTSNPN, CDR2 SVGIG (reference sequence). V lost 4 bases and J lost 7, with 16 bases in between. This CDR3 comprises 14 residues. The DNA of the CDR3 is TGTGCCTGGAATGGACTGAGGGAGGGTGAAAAACTGTTTTTT. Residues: CAWNGLREGEKLFF.

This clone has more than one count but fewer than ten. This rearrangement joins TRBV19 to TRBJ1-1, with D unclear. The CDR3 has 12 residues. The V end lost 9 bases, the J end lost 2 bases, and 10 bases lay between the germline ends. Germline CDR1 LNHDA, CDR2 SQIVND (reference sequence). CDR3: CASGESNTEAFF. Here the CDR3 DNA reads TGTGCCAGCGGGGAGTCAAACACTGAAGCTTTCTTT.

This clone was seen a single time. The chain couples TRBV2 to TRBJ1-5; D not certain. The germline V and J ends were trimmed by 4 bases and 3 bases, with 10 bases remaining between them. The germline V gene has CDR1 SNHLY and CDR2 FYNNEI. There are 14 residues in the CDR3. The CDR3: CASSGEGNNQPQHF. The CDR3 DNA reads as TGTGCCAGCAGTGGGGAGGGAAACAATCAGCCCCAGCATTTT.

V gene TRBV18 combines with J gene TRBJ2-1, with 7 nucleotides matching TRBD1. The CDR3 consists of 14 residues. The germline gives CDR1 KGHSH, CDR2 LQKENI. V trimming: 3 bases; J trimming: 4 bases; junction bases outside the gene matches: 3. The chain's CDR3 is CASSPQDRYNEQFF. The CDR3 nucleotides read TGTGCCAGCTCACCGCAGGACAGGTACAATGAGCAGTTCTTC.

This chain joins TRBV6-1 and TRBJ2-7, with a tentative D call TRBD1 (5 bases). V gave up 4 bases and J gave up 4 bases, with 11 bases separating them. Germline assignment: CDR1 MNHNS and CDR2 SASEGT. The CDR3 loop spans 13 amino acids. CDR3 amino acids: CASSGTSIYEQYF. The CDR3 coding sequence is TGTGCCAGCAGTGGGACATCGATTTACGAGCAGTACTTC.

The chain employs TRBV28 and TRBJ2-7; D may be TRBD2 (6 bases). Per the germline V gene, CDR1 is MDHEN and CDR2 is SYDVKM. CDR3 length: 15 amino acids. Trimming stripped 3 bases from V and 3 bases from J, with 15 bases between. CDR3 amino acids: CASSFFAQGGYEQYF. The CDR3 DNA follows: TGTGCCAGCAGTTTCTTTGCCCAGGGAGGCTACGAGCAGTACTTC.

The CDR3 nucleotides are TGTGCCAGCAGTTTACGCGGGAGAGGGGAGACCCAGTACTTC. This encodes CASSLRGRGETQYF. The chain carries TRBV27 and TRBJ2-5, with 7 bases fitting TRBD2. Looked up from germline, CDR1 is MNHEY and CDR2 is SMNVEV (reference sequence). The CDR3 extends over 14 amino acids. V gave up 2 bases and J gave up 5 bases; unmatched junction bases: 5.

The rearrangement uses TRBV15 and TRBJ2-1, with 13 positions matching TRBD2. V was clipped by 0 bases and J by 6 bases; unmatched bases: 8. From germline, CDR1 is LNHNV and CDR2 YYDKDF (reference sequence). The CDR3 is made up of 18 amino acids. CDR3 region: CATSRDWWWTSGSNEQFF. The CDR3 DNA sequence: TGTGCCACCAGCAGAGATTGGTGGTGGACTAGCGGGAGCAATGAGCAGTTCTTC.